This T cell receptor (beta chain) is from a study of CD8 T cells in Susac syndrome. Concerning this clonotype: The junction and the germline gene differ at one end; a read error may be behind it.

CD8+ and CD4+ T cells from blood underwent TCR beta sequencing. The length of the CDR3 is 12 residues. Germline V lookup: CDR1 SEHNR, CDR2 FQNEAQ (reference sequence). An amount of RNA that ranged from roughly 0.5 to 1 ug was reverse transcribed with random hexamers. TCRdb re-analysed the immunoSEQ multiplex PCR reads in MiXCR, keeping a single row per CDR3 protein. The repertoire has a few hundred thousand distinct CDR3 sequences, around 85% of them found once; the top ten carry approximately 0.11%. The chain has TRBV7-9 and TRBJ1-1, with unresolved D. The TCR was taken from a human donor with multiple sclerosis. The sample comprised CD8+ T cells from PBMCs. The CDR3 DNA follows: TGTACCAGCAGCTTAGGATCCTTAGAAGCTTTCTTT. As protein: CTSSLGSLEAFF.